Following are 23 T cell receptor beta chains from one sample sequenced in a study of human T cells and chemical hapten exposure (dated by TCRdb to the early 2020s). Taken with the paper, the label for time point translates to: patch test 1, 2 weeks after DPC sensitization. The label giving this sample's treatment or condition can be read as: therapeutic diphenylcyclopropenone sensitization with weekly scalp DPC. The library was produced with RACE. TCRdb records NextSeq 500 as the sequencer. TCRdb reran the public reads through fastp at Q25 and MiXCR, keeping productive beta chains. For every CDR3 protein sequence, its rows merge into one entry that carries the most common genes and DNA. A total of some 380,000 distinct CDR3 sequences appear in this sample, roughly 4.8% of them only once. Of the sample, approximately 2.1% is held by the ten largest clones. Here the sequenced sample was whole blood, taken in connection with sensitization to the hapten diphenylcyclopropenone (DPC). The receptors originated from a woman aged 50 to 60 with alopecia areata. Some clones in this sample may be carry-over from other donors' samples.

The rearrangement uses TRBV20-1 and TRBJ2-5, with D possibly TRBD2 on 7 matching bases. V was cut by 5 bases and J by 3 bases, with 13 bases left in between. In germline, CDR1 is DFQATT, CDR2 SNEGSKA (reference sequence). The CDR3 length is 13 residues. As DNA, the CDR3 is TGCAGTGCTGGCGGGGGCGTGAAAGAGACCCAGTACTTC. This codes for CSAGGGVKETQYF.

This clonotype came up a few times. The CDR3 DNA reads TGTGCCATCAGGAGTTCTGCTTCCTACAATGAGCAGTTCTTC. Its protein is CAIRSSASYNEQFF. The chain combines TRBV10-3 with TRBJ2-1; no clear D. Germline V CDR1 and CDR2: ENHRY, SYGVKD. The CDR3 is 14 residues long. The V and J ends lost 6 bases and 1 base respectively, with 10 bases between them.

At least ten counts were recorded for this clonotype. This chain uses TRBV28 with TRBJ2-2; the D gene is possibly TRBD2 (5 bases). Germline loops: CDR1 MDHEN, CDR2 SYDVKM. CDR3 length equals 14 residues. Between the trimmed V and J ends, which lost 6 bases and 6 bases, there was a span of 14 bases. The chain's CDR3 is CASSPTREAGELFF. The CDR3 region has the DNA TGTGCCAGCAGCCCTACTAGAGAAGCCGGGGAGCTGTTTTTT. The whole variable domain, remainder taken from reference TRBV28 and TRBJ2-2, is DVKVTQSSRYLVKRTGEKVFLECVQDMDHENMFWYRQDPGLGLRLIYFSYDVKMKEKGDIPEGYSVSREKKERFSLILESASTNQTSMYLCASSPTREAGELFFGEGSRLTVL.

This clonotype was counted a few times. The chain recombines TRBV5-6 with TRBJ2-2; 7 bases are shared with TRBD1. J lost 1 base, V lost 4 bases, and 4 bases had no gene match. The germline gives CDR1 SGHDT, CDR2 YYEEEE. The CDR3 sequence is 15 residues long. CDR3 sequence: CASSGDSRNTGELFF. In DNA, the CDR3 is TGTGCCAGCAGCGGGGACAGTAGGAACACCGGGGAGCTGTTTTTT. The entire variable domain, with the rest obtained from reference TRBV5-6 and TRBJ2-2, is as follows: DAGVTQSPTHLIKTRGQQVTLRCSPKSGHDTVSWYQQALGQGPQFIFQYYEEEERQRGNFPDRFSGHQFPNYSSELNVNALLLGDSALYLCASSGDSRNTGELFFGEGSRLTVL.

In this sample, this clonotype turned up a few times. This chain joins TRBV6-2 or TRBV6-3 and TRBJ1-2; perhaps TRBD1 as D (5 bases). There are 12 residues in the CDR3. Trimming removed 6 bases from V and 7 bases from J, with 12 bases in between. Germline V gene data show CDR1 as MNHEY and CDR2 as SVGEGT. The DNA of the CDR3 is TGTGCCAGCAGGGGACCGCAGCCTGGCTACACCTTC. It encodes CASRGPQPGYTF.

The table lists this clonotype with many counts. The V call is TRBV9, the J call TRBJ2-3; 10 bases agree with TRBD2. The CDR3 sequence is 16 residues long. The germline V gene has CDR1 SGDLS and CDR2 YYNGEE. J lost 3 bases, V lost 2 bases, and 6 bases had no gene match. DNA for the CDR3: TGTGCCAGCAGCGTGGGAGGACTAGCGGAAACAGATACGCAGTATTTT. It codes for CASSVGGLAETDTQYF.

This clonotype was detected only a few times. The V and J genes are TRBV6-1 and TRBJ1-1, with D uncertain. The CDR3 is 14 amino acids. CDR1 is MNHNS and CDR2 is SASEGT in the germline V gene. V shed 3 bases and J shed 2 bases, with 10 bases lying between them. The CDR3 DNA follows: TGTGCCAGCAGTGAGTGGGGATATAACACTGAAGCTTTCTTT. As protein: CASSEWGYNTEAFF.

The chain combines TRBV4-3 with TRBJ2-3; D not resolved. CDR1 and CDR2 from the germline V gene are LGHNA and YSLEER. Trimming shortened V by 3 bases and J by 6 bases, and 22 bases separated the two germline ends. This CDR3 is built from 17 residues. The CDR3 nucleotides read TGCGCCAGCAGCCAGGGCCGGGCGGACCCGGGTAGGGATACGCAGTATTTT. Its protein is CASSQGRADPGRDTQYF.

This clonotype was detected many times. J is TRBJ2-3 and V is TRBV20-1; D is undetermined. This CDR3 contains 13 residues. V lost 0 bases to trimming and J lost 2 bases, with 6 bases between them. Germline CDR1 is DFQATT and CDR2 is SNEGSKA (reference sequence). The CDR3 DNA is TGCAGTGCTAGAGATCCCCACACAGATACGCAGTATTTT. Protein: CSARDPHTDTQYF.

Only a few counts were recorded for this clonotype. This chain connects TRBV4-2 to TRBJ2-6; either TRBD1 or TRBD2 may supply D (6 bases each). V lost 0 bases and J lost 4, with 13 bases in between. The germline V gene has CDR1 LGHNA and CDR2 YNFKEQ. This CDR3 contains 17 residues. DNA of the CDR3: TGTGCCAGCAGCCAAGATACGGGGGCTGCCGGGGCCAACGTCCTGACTTTC. Protein: CASSQDTGAAGANVLTF.

This clonotype was recorded at least ten times. The chain has TRBV7-2 and TRBJ2-3; maybe TRBD1 (6 bases). The CDR3 is 15 amino acids. Germline CDR1 and CDR2: SGHTA and FQGNSA. V was trimmed by 5 bases and J by 0 bases, leaving 12 bases between them. CDR3 in amino acids: CASSPRTASTDTQYF. CDR3 nucleotides: TGTGCCAGCAGCCCCCGGACAGCTAGCACAGATACGCAGTATTTT.

This clonotype was detected ten times or more. The chain carries TRBV7-9 and TRBJ2-3; TRBD2 matches at 13 bases. The CDR3 has 18 amino acids. From germline, CDR1 is SEHNR and CDR2 FQNEAQ (reference sequence). V lost 4 bases and J lost 6; bases outside the gene matches: 13. CDR3 loop: CASSSRGTSGTSWDTQYF. As DNA, the CDR3 is TGTGCCAGCAGCTCCAGGGGGACTAGCGGGACTTCCTGGGATACGCAGTATTTT.

This clonotype was seen a few times. DNA of the CDR3: TGTGCCAGCAGCTTCACAGGGTACGGGGCCAACGTCCTGACTTTC. Translation: CASSFTGYGANVLTF. The chain recombines TRBV5-6 with TRBJ2-6; TRBD1 is a possible D gene (6 bases). The germline V gene has CDR1 SGHDT and CDR2 YYEEEE. The CDR3 length is 15 residues. V lost 2 bases and J 4 bases, leaving 10 bases between the germline ends. The full variable domain, in which reference TRBV5-6 and TRBJ2-6 provide the parts outside the CDR3, is DAGVTQSPTHLIKTRGQQVTLRCSPKSGHDTVSWYQQALGQGPQFIFQYYEEEERQRGNFPDRFSGHQFPNYSSELNVNALLLGDSALYLCASSFTGYGANVLTFGAGSRLTVL.

V is TRBV20-1 and J is TRBJ2-7, with TRBD1 matching 7 bases. CDR3 length: 13 residues. Germline values: CDR1 DFQATT, CDR2 SNEGSKA (reference sequence). This chain's CDR3 is CRAAGTVTYEQYF. Written as DNA, the CDR3 is TGCAGGGCTGCCGGGACAGTGACCTACGAGCAGTACTTC.

On this clonotype itself: This sequence may be a read error, since a much larger clone differs from it by one base. This chain joins TRBV7-9 and TRBJ1-5, with no clear D. CDR3 size: 16 residues. The germline V gene encodes CDR1 SEHNR and CDR2 FQNEAQ (reference sequence). Trimming cost V 3 bases and J 1 base, with 13 bases left between them. As DNA, the CDR3 is TGTGCCAGCAGCTTTGTGGGGAGGCTGAGCAATCAGCCCCAGCATTTT. Protein sequence: CASSFVGRLSNQPQHF.

This clonotype was recorded at least ten times. The chain joins TRBV12-3 or TRBV12-4 to TRBJ2-4; TRBD1 or TRBD2 may be the D gene (5 bases each). The CDR3 contains 11 residues. The V and J ends lost 1 base and 13 bases respectively, with 8 bases between them. CDR3 bases: TGTGCCAGCAGTTTAGGGGACCGCCAGTACTTC. It translates to CASSLGDRQYF.

This clonotype was counted ten times or more. The gene calls are TRBV3-1 and TRBJ1-2; 10 bases align to TRBD1. This CDR3 comprises 15 residues. The V segment lost 5 bases and the J segment 8 bases; nucleotides outside the gene matches: 11. Germline assignment: CDR1 LGHDT and CDR2 YNNKEL (reference sequence). The CDR3 DNA is TGTGCCAGCAGCAATTTCGCTGGACAGGGGGGCGGCTACACCTTC. This sequence encodes CASSNFAGQGGGYTF.

Ten or more counts support this clonotype. J is TRBJ2-4 and V is TRBV7-7; 8 bases line up with TRBD2. V lost 4 bases to trimming and J lost 9 bases; unmatched junction nucleotides: 14. This CDR3 is 16 amino acids long. Germline values: CDR1 SSHAT, CDR2 FNYEAQ (reference sequence). CDR3 protein: CASSYIPGTSQGIQYF. CDR3 DNA sequence: TGTGCCAGCAGCTACATTCCCGGGACTAGTCAGGGCATTCAGTACTTC. The full variable domain, completed using reference TRBV7-7 and TRBJ2-4, is GAGVSQSPRYKVTKRGQDVTLRCDPISSHATLYWYQQALGQGPEFLTYFNYEAQPDKSGLPSDRFSAERPEGSISTLTIQRTEQRDSAMYRCASSYIPGTSQGIQYFGAGTRLSVL.

Ten or more counts support this clonotype. The chain employs TRBV18 and TRBJ1-1; no reliable D call. Germline V gene sequence: CDR1 KGHSH, CDR2 LQKENI. The CDR3 runs 18 residues. V was cut by 3 bases and J by 1 base, with 21 bases left in between. In DNA form, the CDR3 reads TGTGCCAGCTCACCCAGGTTCGACCCCGGACCCACGAACACTGAAGCTTTCTTT. Amino acid sequence: CASSPRFDPGPTNTEAFF. Complete variable domain (other parts from reference TRBV18 and TRBJ1-1): NAGVMQNPRHLVRRRGQEARLRCSPMKGHSHVYWYRQLPEEGLKFMVYLQKENIIDESGMPKERFSAEFPKEGPSILRIQQVVRGDSAAYFCASSPRFDPGPTNTEAFFGQGTRLTVV.

The chain combines TRBV29-1 with TRBJ2-1; D ambiguous. Trimming left V 2 bases short and J 7 bases short, with 6 bases between. CDR1 is SQVTM, CDR2 ANQGSEA, per germline. CDR3 length: 11 amino acids. CDR3 nucleotide sequence: TGCAGCGTTGAAAAAGTGAATGAGCAGTTCTTC. Amino acid sequence: CSVEKVNEQFF.

This clonotype has a handful of counts. The V and J genes are TRBV11-2 and TRBJ2-1; 7 nucleotides align to TRBD2. This CDR3 contains 19 residues. Germline trimming cut 5 bases from V and 2 bases from J; bases unmatched to any gene: 18. Germline-derived CDR1 and CDR2 are SGHAT and FQNNGV. CDR3 nucleotide sequence: TGTGCCAGCAGCCCAGCCTTAGGACGGGGGGTCCTCGCCTACAATGAGCAGTTCTTC. Amino acids: CASSPALGRGVLAYNEQFF.

This clonotype showed up many times. V gene TRBV20-1 combines with J gene TRBJ2-1; D not resolved. The length of the CDR3 is 14 residues. Germline assignment: CDR1 DFQATT and CDR2 SNEGSKA (reference sequence). V lost 3 bases and J lost 2, with 11 bases in between. CDR3 DNA: TGCAGTGCTAGTTCCATTGAGGCCTACAATGAGCAGTTCTTC. Translated, it gives CSASSIEAYNEQFF.

This clonotype was counted many times. The chain couples TRBV7-2 to TRBJ2-3, with 10 bases identical to TRBD2. The germline gives CDR1 SGHTA, CDR2 FQGNSA. The CDR3 has 15 amino acids. The trim removed 5 bases at V and 5 bases at J, leaving 7 bases unmatched. CDR3 in amino acids: CASSLLAGVQDTQYF. CDR3 DNA: TGTGCCAGCAGCCTGCTAGCGGGAGTTCAAGATACGCAGTATTTT.